This is a list of T cell receptor beta chains from one sample in a study of identical twins. From the 5' RACE reads, TCRdb called clonotypes with MiXCR, one entry per CDR3 protein. The sample contains 1,800,000 or so distinct CDR3 sequences, under 35% of which appear only once. Sequenced input: cord blood. Every receptor here comes from a newborn girl in good health. Both conserved end residues are part of each CDR3. The D gene is left open where the match is weak. Clone size is shown for a subset of rows, as once, few, many or a class of expanded clone.

V gene	D gene	clone size	J gene	CDR3 DNA	CDR3 protein
TRBV9	NA	NA	TRBJ1-4	TGTGCCAGCAGCGTTGGCTCTGGGGGCGTTGAAAAACTGTTTTTT	CASSVGSGGVEKLFF
TRBV11-2	NA	few	TRBJ2-7	TGTGCCAGCAGAGGGTCTCCTACCTACGAGCAGTACTTC	CASRGSPTYEQYF
TRBV5-1	TRBD1	few	TRBJ2-7	TGCGCCAGCAGCGTTGGGACAGAACCAACTTACGAGCAGTACTTC	CASSVGTEPTYEQYF
TRBV5-1	NA	NA	TRBJ2-3	TGCGCCAGCAGCTTGGCCCTGGACTCACGCTCCACAGATACGCAGTATTTT	CASSLALDSRSTDTQYF
TRBV19	TRBD1	NA	TRBJ2-1	TGTGCCAGTAAAACCGACAGGGTTGGCAATGAGCAGTTCTTC	CASKTDRVGNEQFF
TRBV6-6	TRBD1	NA	TRBJ1-5	TGTGCCGGCAGTTACGGGATTTACAGGGGAAGGAATCAGCCCCAGCATTTT	CAGSYGIYRGRNQPQHF
TRBV18	NA	NA	TRBJ2-7	TGTGCCAGCTCACCCACCCGACAGCTCTACGAGCAGTACTTC	CASSPTRQLYEQYF
TRBV20-1	TRBD2	NA	TRBJ2-7	TGCAGTGCTTATAGCGGGGAGGCCTACGAGCAGTACTTC	CSAYSGEAYEQYF
TRBV20-1	NA	few	TRBJ1-4	TGCAGTGCTAGAGACGGGACGAGACATGAAAAACTGTTTTTT	CSARDGTRHEKLFF
TRBV4-1	NA	few	TRBJ2-7	TGCGCCAGCAGCCAACGACTAGTATCGCACGAGCAGTACTTC	CASSQRLVSHEQYF
TRBV5-8	TRBD2	NA	TRBJ2-3	TGTGCCAGCAGCTTGTGGCTAGCGGGGGGAAACACAGATACGCAGTATTTT	CASSLWLAGGNTDTQYF
TRBV2	NA	NA	TRBJ2-3	TGTGCCAGCAGGCGAGGTGACCGCACAGATACGCAGTATTTT	CASRRGDRTDTQYF
TRBV3-1	NA	once	TRBJ2-6	TGTGCCAGCAGCCAAAAGCCCCCAGCTGGGGCCAACGTCCAGACTTTC	CASSQKPPAGANVQTF
TRBV6-5	TRBD2	NA	TRBJ2-7	TGTGCCAGCAGGAGGAGCGGGAGTACCCACGAGCAGTACTTC	CASRRSGSTHEQYF
TRBV12-3/TRBV12-4	NA	NA	TRBJ2-5	TGTGCCAGCAGTTTTTTACTCGATCGACAGGGAGGGGAGACCCAGTACTTC	CASSFLLDRQGGETQYF
TRBV5-1	NA	few	TRBJ1-1	TGCGCCAGCAGCCTGGTGGGGGGGTACACTGAAGCTTTCTTT	CASSLVGGYTEAFF
TRBV14	TRBD1	few	TRBJ1-1	TGTGCCAGCAGCCAAGATGGGACAGGGGAATCCCCAGGCACTGAAGCTTTCTTT	CASSQDGTGESPGTEAFF
TRBV2	NA	many	TRBJ2-6	TGTGCCAGCAGGGGGGCTGGGGCCAACGTCCTGACTTTC	CASRGAGANVLTF
TRBV3-1	NA	few	TRBJ2-6	TGTGCCAGCAGCCAAGGGTGGGGTAGCTCTGGGGCCAACGTCCTGACTTTC	CASSQGWGSSGANVLTF
TRBV27	NA	NA	TRBJ2-7	TGTGCCAGCAGTTTATCCCGGACCCACGAGCAGTACTTC	CASSLSRTHEQYF
TRBV14	TRBD2	NA	TRBJ2-1	TGTGCCAGCAGCCAAGTCAGGCGGGGGACCTATTCCTACAATGAGCAGTTCTTC	CASSQVRRGTYSYNEQFF
TRBV27	NA	few	TRBJ2-5	TGTGCCAGCAGTACAGGGTTGGAGAACGAGAGGCAAGAGACCCAGTACTTC	CASSTGLENERQETQYF
TRBV14	NA	few	TRBJ2-3	TGTGCCACCAGCCGGGGCTCAGATACGCAGTATTTT	CATSRGSDTQYF
TRBV6-5	NA	many	TRBJ1-5	TGTGCCAGCAGTTCACGAGGCAGGGTTAGCAATCAGCCCCAGCATTTT	CASSSRGRVSNQPQHF
TRBV20-1	NA	NA	TRBJ1-5	TGCAGTGCTAGAGATCCACGGTCCACAGGGCGGGGGTATAGCAATCAGCCCCAGCATTTT	CSARDPRSTGRGYSNQPQHF
TRBV10-3	TRBD1	NA	TRBJ2-1	TGTGCCATCAGTGATCCGGGACAGGGGGAATATGAGCAGTTCTTC	CAISDPGQGEYEQFF
TRBV20-1	NA	few	TRBJ2-1	TGCAGTGCTAAAGATCCCCACCAGTTCTTC	CSAKDPHQFF
TRBV3-1	TRBD2	NA	TRBJ2-1	TGTGCCAGCAGCCAAGGGACTAGCGGGAGAGGGGATGAGCAGTTCTTC	CASSQGTSGRGDEQFF
TRBV20-1	NA	NA	TRBJ2-3	TGCAGTGCTAGAGTTCCGGAACACACAGATACGCAGTATTTT	CSARVPEHTDTQYF
TRBV5-1	NA	many	TRBJ2-3	TGCGCCAGCAGCTTTTGGGACTCCACAGATACGCAGTATTTT	CASSFWDSTDTQYF
TRBV7-2	TRBD2	NA	TRBJ2-1	TGTGCCAGCAGCTTTGGTGTCGGGAGGTACAATGAGCAGTTCTTC	CASSFGVGRYNEQFF
TRBV12-3/TRBV12-4	TRBD1	few	TRBJ1-1	TGTGCCAGCAGCCCCTTCGGGACAGGGCCCACTGAAGCTTTCTTT	CASSPFGTGPTEAFF
TRBV25-1	NA	few	TRBJ2-5	TGTGCCAGCAGTGGACAGGTTTGGGAGACCCAGTACTTC	CASSGQVWETQYF
TRBV5-1	TRBD1	NA	TRBJ2-1	TGCGCCAGCCGGCTCGACAGGGGGCATCTCAATGAGCAGTTCTTC	CASRLDRGHLNEQFF
TRBV6-5	TRBD1	many	TRBJ2-7	TGTGCCAGCAGTAAAGGGACAGGGACCTACGAGCAGTACTTC	CASSKGTGTYEQYF
TRBV7-6	TRBD2	few	TRBJ2-3	TGTGCCAGCAGCGCTCATTGGGGACTAGCGCAGAGCACAGATACGCAGTATTTT	CASSAHWGLAQSTDTQYF
TRBV2	TRBD1	NA	TRBJ1-4	TGTGCCAAGACAACAGGGGTAGACGAAAAACTGTTTTTT	CAKTTGVDEKLFF
TRBV4-2	NA	NA	TRBJ2-5	TGTGCCAGCAGCCAGTCTATTGCGGGAGAGACCCAGTACTTC	CASSQSIAGETQYF
TRBV28	TRBD2	once	TRBJ2-5	TGTGCCAGCAGTCCTGGGACTAGCGTCCTCTACAATGAGCAGTACTTC	CASSPGTSVLYNEQYF